These 20 T cell receptor beta chains were all obtained from the same sample, sequenced in a study of cytomegalovirus exposure and HLA in healthy donors. PCR employed 60 Vbeta and 13 Jbeta primers. Only in-frame clones appear in the TCRdb table, and some are missing; sequencing was by immunoSEQ multiplex PCR. The sample carries 180,000 or so clones, roughly 85% recorded once. Sequencing used PBMCs. The receptors were gathered from a man aged 18 to 29 in good health and CMV-seropositive.

The V gene is TRBV5-1, the J gene TRBJ2-7; 7 bases agree with TRBD1. The V gene's germline CDR1 is SGHRS and CDR2 YFSETQ. The trim removed 4 bases at V and 0 bases at J, leaving 7 bases unmatched. CDR3 length: 15 amino acids. CDR3 protein: CASSMGQRSSYEQYF. In DNA, the CDR3 is TGCGCCAGCAGCATGGGACAGAGGAGCTCCTACGAGCAGTACTTC.

The V and J genes are TRBV11-3 and TRBJ2-5; tentatively, D is TRBD1 (6 bases). Between the trimmed V and J ends, which lost 6 bases and 4 bases, there was a span of 21 bases. Germline V lookup: CDR1 SGHNT, CDR2 YENEEA. The length of the CDR3 is 16 residues. CDR3 nucleotide sequence: TGTGCCAGCAGTGGGGGCCAGGGTCGGTTAGGAGAGACCCAGTACTTC. It specifies CASSGGQGRLGETQYF.

This chain connects TRBV4-1 to TRBJ2-2, with 9 bases that match TRBD1. V gave up 0 bases and J gave up 9 bases; unmatched junction bases: 8. This CDR3 region has 16 residues. CDR1 and CDR2 (germline): MGHRA, YSYEKL. CDR3 sequence: CASSQDPGQGYRELFF. Here the CDR3 DNA reads TGCGCCAGCAGCCAAGACCCAGGACAGGGGTACAGGGAGCTGTTTTTT.

CDR3 DNA: TGTGCCAGCAGCCAAACGACTAGCGGGGGGTCCAATGAGCAGTTCTTC. Its protein product is CASSQTTSGGSNEQFF. The rearrangement uses TRBV4-2 and TRBJ2-1, with 13 bases that match TRBD2. With V trimmed by 2 bases and J by 6 bases, 4 bases remained unmatched. Germline V gene sequence: CDR1 LGHNA, CDR2 YNFKEQ. This CDR3 region has 16 residues.

This sequence joins TRBV25-1 and TRBJ1-6; a weak D match, TRBD1 (5 bases). CDR1 is MGHDK, CDR2 SYGVNS, per germline. The CDR3 runs to 16 residues. V lost 4 bases, J lost 7 bases, and 17 bases lay in between. This CDR3 reads CASSATLGGLNSPLHF. In DNA form, the CDR3 reads TGTGCCAGCAGTGCGACGTTGGGGGGTCTAAATTCACCCCTCCACTTT.

The chain joins TRBV9 to TRBJ2-3, with 9 bases identical to TRBD1. V lost 2 bases and J lost 0; bases outside the gene matches: 10. This CDR3 region has 18 residues. Germline V gene data show CDR1 as SGDLS and CDR2 as YYNGEE. The CDR3 region is CASSVTRDREASTDTQYF. As DNA, the CDR3 is TGTGCCAGCAGCGTCACCCGGGACAGGGAGGCTAGCACAGATACGCAGTATTTT.

The chain links TRBV19 to TRBJ2-5, with D possibly TRBD2 on 7 matching bases. Trimming stripped 10 bases from V and 1 base from J, with 19 bases between. The V gene's germline CDR1 is LNHDA and CDR2 SQIVND (reference sequence). The CDR3 has 15 residues. The CDR3 sequence: CATLPGGQIQETQYF. CDR3 nucleotides: TGTGCCACTCTTCCCGGGGGGCAGATCCAAGAGACCCAGTACTTC.

The V and J genes are TRBV5-4 and TRBJ1-4, with 8 bases that match TRBD1. The CDR3 contains 14 residues. CDR1 SGHNT and CDR2 YYREEE come from the germline V gene (reference sequence). Germline trimming cut 4 bases from V and 8 bases from J; bases unmatched to any gene: 7. The DNA for the CDR3 is TGTGCCAGCAGCCGCGGACAGGGCGTGGAAAAACTGTTTTTT. It is translated as CASSRGQGVEKLFF. Together with reference TRBV5-4 and TRBJ1-4, the CDR3 gives the full variable domain: ETGVTQSPTHLIKTRGQQVTLRCSSQSGHNTVSWYQQALGQGPQFIFQYYREEENGRGNFPPRFSGLQFPNYSSELNVNALELDDSALYLCASSRGQGVEKLFFGSGTQLSVL.

The chain uses TRBV6-5 and TRBJ1-1; weak D call: TRBD1 (6 bases). The germline CDR1 and CDR2 sequences are MNHEY and SVGAGI. CDR3 size: 13 residues. V was trimmed by 6 bases and J by 4 bases, leaving 12 bases between them. In nucleotides, the CDR3 is TGTGCCAGCAGACCTACAGGGTCCACTGAAGCTTTCTTT. It is translated as CASRPTGSTEAFF.

The chain joins TRBV15 to TRBJ1-2; maybe TRBD1 (6 bases). Germline V gene lookup returns CDR1 LNHNV and CDR2 YYDKDF (reference sequence). The length of the CDR3 is 13 residues. With 9 bases removed from V and 4 bases from J, the gap between germline ends came to 15 bases. The chain's CDR3 is CATSDSSLYGYTF. The CDR3 nucleotides are TGTGCCACTTCGGACAGTTCTCTCTATGGCTACACCTTC.

This rearrangement joins TRBV25-1 to TRBJ2-6; D remains unclear. The germline CDR1 and CDR2 sequences are MGHDK and SYGVNS. The CDR3 runs to 16 residues. Trimming cost V 3 bases and J 6 bases, with 15 bases left between them. CDR3 sequence: CASSDVAGEEANVLTF. As DNA, the CDR3 is TGTGCCAGCAGTGATGTAGCCGGCGAAGAGGCCAACGTCCTGACTTTC.

This chain joins TRBV5-1 and TRBJ2-1, with 16 positions matching TRBD2. This CDR3 comprises 15 residues. Unmatched junction bases numbered 3, after V lost 4 bases and J lost 8 bases. The germline V gene encodes CDR1 SGHRS and CDR2 YFSETQ. The CDR3 bases are TGCGCCAGCAGCGGCGGGACTAGCGGGGGGGATGAGCAGTTCTTC. As protein: CASSGGTSGGDEQFF.

The chain links TRBV27 to TRBJ1-2; a weak D match, TRBD1 (5 bases). The germline V and J ends were trimmed by 6 bases and 2 bases, with 16 bases remaining between them. CDR3 length equals 15 residues. Germline CDR1 and CDR2: MNHEY and SMNVEV (reference sequence). The CDR3 sequence is CASSWSGGLNYGYTF. The CDR3 bases are TGTGCCAGCAGCTGGAGCGGGGGACTGAACTATGGCTACACCTTC.

The rearrangement joins TRBV27 to TRBJ2-7, with 8 bases lining up with TRBD2. Trimming at V came to 6 bases and at J to 4 bases, leaving 8 bases not matched to a gene. This CDR3 has 14 amino acids. Germline V lookup: CDR1 MNHEY, CDR2 SMNVEV (reference sequence). CDR3 amino acids: CASRASGGWYEQYF. The CDR3 DNA sequence: TGTGCCAGCAGAGCCAGCGGGGGTTGGTACGAGCAGTACTTC.

This chain connects TRBV7-6 to TRBJ2-2, with 7 positions matching TRBD2. Trimming took 1 base from V and 1 from J; bases not matched to a gene: 3. CDR3 length: 16 amino acids. The germline CDR1 and CDR2 sequences are SGHVS and FNYEAQ. CDR3 DNA: TGTGCCAGCAGCTTAGTCTGGGGGGGGAACACCGGGGAGCTGTTTTTT. The encoded protein is CASSLVWGGNTGELFF.

This rearrangement joins TRBV28 to TRBJ2-3; TRBD1 agrees at 8 bases. The V and J ends lost 2 bases and 1 base, in that order; junction bases with no gene match: 5. CDR3 length: 16 residues. Germline loops: CDR1 MDHEN, CDR2 SYDVKM. Written as DNA, the CDR3 is TGTGCCAGCAGTTTAAGGGCCAGGGGGCGCACAGATACGCAGTATTTT. Amino acid sequence: CASSLRARGRTDTQYF.

The chain has TRBV7-8 and TRBJ2-3, with D tentatively TRBD1 (5 bases). This CDR3 spans 17 amino acids. V shed 5 bases and J shed 0 bases, with 18 bases lying between them. Germline V gene data show CDR1 as SGHVS and CDR2 as FQNEAQ. As DNA, the CDR3 is TGTGCCAGCAGCGCCCCTATGGGGCTCGGTAGCACAGATACGCAGTATTTT. Translating gives CASSAPMGLGSTDTQYF.

The CDR3 protein is CASSLGLEETQYF. In nucleotides, the CDR3 is TGCGCCAGCAGCCTTGGACTAGAGGAGACCCAGTACTTC. This chain uses TRBV4-3 with TRBJ2-5; 7 bases fit TRBD2. The junction had 4 bases not matched to a gene; V was cut back by 4 bases and J by 5 bases. The CDR3 has 13 residues. Germline CDR1 and CDR2: LGHNA and YSLEER.

The table lists this clone with a count of one. The CDR3 coding sequence is TGTGCCAGCAGCTTGGGACTTACCAACTATGGCTACACCTTC. Its protein is CASSLGLTNYGYTF. The chain is built from TRBV5-8 and TRBJ1-2; D gene ambiguous. The CDR3 length is 14 residues. V was trimmed by 0 bases and J by 2 bases, leaving 8 bases between them. CDR1 SGHTS and CDR2 YDEGEE come from the germline V gene.

V is TRBV2 and J is TRBJ1-1; 7 bases map to TRBD1. J gave up 5 bases and V 4 bases, and 4 bases lay outside the gene matches. The CDR3 is 13 amino acids. Germline loops: CDR1 SNHLY, CDR2 FYNNEI. This chain's CDR3 is CASSVTGWTEAFF. The DNA for the CDR3 is TGTGCCAGCAGTGTGACAGGGTGGACTGAAGCTTTCTTT.